This T cell receptor beta chain was obtained from a study of T-cell reconstitution after alpha-beta-depleted transplantation in children. Notes on the study in general: Among T cells one year after transplant, newly produced cells accounted for most counts and diversity.

Using unique molecular identifiers, the investigators prepared the TCRbeta library. TCRdb re-analysed the PCR reads in MiXCR, keeping a single row per CDR3 protein. The sample has about 600,000 distinct CDR3 sequences; over 10% are singletons. This clonotype was picked up a small number of times. Its antigen is not known. Specimen: PBMCs, mostly from graft donor cells, collected 360 days after TCRalphabeta/CD19-depleted stem cell transplant. The receptor was isolated from a male patient aged 5 to 17 who had a stem cell transplant for acute myeloid leukemia, so the T cells may come from the graft donor.

The CDR3 region has the DNA TGTGCCAGCGGGGAATGGGGTCTAGCCAAAAACATTCAGTACTTC. Its translation is CASGEWGLAKNIQYF. V and J are TRBV7-8 and TRBJ2-4; D call uncertain. In germline, CDR1 is SGHVS, CDR2 FQNEAQ. V was shortened by 8 bases and J by 0 bases, with 14 bases between the two germline ends. The length of the CDR3 is 15 residues.